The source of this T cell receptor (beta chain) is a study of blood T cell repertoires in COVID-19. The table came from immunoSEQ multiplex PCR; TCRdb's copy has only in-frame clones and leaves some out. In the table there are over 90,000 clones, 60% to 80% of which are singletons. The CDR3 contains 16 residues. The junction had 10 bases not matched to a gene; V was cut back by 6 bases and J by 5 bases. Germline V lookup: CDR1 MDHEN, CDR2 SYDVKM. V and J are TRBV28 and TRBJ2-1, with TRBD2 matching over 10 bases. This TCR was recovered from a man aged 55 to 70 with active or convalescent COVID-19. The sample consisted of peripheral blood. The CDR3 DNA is TGTGCCAGCAGCGCCTGGACTAGCGGAAAAGACAATGAGCAGTTCTTC. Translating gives CASSAWTSGKDNEQFF.